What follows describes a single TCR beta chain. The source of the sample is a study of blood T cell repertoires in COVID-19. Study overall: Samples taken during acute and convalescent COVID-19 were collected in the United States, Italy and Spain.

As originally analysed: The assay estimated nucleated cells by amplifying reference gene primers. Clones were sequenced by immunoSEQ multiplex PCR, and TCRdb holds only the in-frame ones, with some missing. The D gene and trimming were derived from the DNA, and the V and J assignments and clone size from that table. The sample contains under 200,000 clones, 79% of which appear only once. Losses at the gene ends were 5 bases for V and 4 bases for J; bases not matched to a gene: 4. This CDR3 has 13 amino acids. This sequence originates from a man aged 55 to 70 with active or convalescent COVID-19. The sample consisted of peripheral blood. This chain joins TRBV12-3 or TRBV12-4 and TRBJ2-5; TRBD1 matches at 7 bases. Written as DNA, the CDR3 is TGTGCCAGCAGTATTAACAGGGGAGAGACCCAGTACTTC. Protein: CASSINRGETQYF.